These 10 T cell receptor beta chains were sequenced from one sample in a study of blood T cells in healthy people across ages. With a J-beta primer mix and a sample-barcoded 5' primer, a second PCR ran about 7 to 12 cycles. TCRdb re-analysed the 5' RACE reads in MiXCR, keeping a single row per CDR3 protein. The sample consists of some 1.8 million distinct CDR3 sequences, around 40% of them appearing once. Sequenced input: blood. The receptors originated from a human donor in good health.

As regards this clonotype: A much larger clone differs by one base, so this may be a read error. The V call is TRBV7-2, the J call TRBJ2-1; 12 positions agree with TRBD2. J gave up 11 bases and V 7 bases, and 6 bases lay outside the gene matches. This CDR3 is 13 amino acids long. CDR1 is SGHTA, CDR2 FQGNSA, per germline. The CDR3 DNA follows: TGTGCCAGCATACTAGCGGGGGGCTGGAAGCAGTTCTTC. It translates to CASILAGGWKQFF.

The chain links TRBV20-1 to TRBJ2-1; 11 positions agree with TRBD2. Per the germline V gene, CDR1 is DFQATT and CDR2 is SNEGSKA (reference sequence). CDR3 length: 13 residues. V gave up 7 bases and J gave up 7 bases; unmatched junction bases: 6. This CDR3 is CSEVLAGVNEQFF. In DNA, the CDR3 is TGCAGTGAGGTACTAGCGGGGGTGAATGAGCAGTTCTTC.

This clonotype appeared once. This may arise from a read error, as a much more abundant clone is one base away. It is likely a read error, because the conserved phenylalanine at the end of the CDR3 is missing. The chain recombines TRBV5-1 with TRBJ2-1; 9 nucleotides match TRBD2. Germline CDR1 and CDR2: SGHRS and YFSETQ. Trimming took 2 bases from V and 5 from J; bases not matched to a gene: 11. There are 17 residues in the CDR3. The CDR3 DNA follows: TGCGCCAGCAGCTTCGGGGGTAGCGGGGGTTCAAACAATGAGCAGTTCTTA. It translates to CASSFGGSGGSNNEQFL.

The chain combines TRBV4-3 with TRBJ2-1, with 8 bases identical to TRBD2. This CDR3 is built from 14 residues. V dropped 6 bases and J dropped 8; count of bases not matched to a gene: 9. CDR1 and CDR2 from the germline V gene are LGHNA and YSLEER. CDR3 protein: CASSQAGGADEQFF. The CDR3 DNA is TGCGCCAGCAGTCAGGCCGGGGGGGCCGATGAGCAGTTCTTC.

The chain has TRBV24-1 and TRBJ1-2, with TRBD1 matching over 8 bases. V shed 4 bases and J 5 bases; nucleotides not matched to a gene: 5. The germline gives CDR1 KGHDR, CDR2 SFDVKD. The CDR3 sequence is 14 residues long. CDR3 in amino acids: CATSDPGTGYGYTF. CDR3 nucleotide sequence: TGTGCCACCAGTGACCCCGGGACAGGATATGGCTACACCTTC.

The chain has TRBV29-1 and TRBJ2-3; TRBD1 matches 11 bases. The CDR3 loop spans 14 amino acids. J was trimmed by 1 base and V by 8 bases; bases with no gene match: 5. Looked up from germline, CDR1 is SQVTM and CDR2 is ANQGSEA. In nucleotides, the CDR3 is TGCAGCTCTTGGGGACAGGGGGGCACAGATACGCAGTATTTT. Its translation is CSSWGQGGTDTQYF.

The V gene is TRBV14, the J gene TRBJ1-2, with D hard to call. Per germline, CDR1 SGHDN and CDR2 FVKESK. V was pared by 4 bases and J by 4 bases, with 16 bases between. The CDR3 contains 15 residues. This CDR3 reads CASSPAGSILYGYTF. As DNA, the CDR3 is TGTGCCAGCAGCCCCGCGGGGTCTATCCTCTATGGCTACACCTTC.

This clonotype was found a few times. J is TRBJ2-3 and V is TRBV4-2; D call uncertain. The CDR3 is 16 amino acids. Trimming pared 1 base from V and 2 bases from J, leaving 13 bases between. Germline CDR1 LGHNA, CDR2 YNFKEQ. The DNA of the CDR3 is TGTGCCAGCAGCCAAGTGACATCTTTGGCCACAGATACGCAGTATTTT. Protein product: CASSQVTSLATDTQYF.

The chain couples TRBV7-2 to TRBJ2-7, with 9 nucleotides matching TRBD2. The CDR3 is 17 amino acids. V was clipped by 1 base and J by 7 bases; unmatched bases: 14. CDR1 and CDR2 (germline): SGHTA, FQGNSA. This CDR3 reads CASSLDNPSGGPKEQYF. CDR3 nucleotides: TGTGCCAGCAGCTTAGACAATCCGAGCGGGGGGCCTAAGGAGCAGTACTTC.

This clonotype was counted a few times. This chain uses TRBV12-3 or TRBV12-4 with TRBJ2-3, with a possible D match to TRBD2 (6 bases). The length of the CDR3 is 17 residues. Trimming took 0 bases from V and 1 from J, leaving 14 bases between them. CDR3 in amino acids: CASSLARLGLRTDTQYF. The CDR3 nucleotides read TGTGCCAGCAGTTTAGCGCGACTAGGCTTGCGCACAGATACGCAGTATTTT.